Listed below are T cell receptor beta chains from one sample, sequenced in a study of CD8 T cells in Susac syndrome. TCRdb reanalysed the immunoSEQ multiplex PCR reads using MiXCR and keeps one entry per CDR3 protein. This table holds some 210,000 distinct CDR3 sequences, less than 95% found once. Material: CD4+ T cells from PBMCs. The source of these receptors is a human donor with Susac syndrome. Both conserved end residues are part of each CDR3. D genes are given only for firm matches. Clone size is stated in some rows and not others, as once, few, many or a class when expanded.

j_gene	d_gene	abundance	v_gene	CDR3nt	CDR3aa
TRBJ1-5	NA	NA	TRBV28	TGTGCCAGCAGTTTAGGGGGGATTCGGGACCAGCCCCAGCATTTT	CASSLGGIRDQPQHF
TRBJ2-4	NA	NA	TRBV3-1	TGTGCCAGCAGCCCTTCCACCGGAGATCAGTACTTC	CASSPSTGDQYF
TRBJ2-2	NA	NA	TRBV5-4	TGTGCCAGCAGCTTCACGGTTACGAACACCGGGGAGCTGTTTTTT	CASSFTVTNTGELFF
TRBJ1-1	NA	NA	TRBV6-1	TGTGCCACCCACTTTCGGAACACTGAAGCTTTCTTT	CATHFRNTEAFF
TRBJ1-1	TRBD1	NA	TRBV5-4	TGTGCCAGCAGCTTGGGTGGACAGGGGGCATCTGAAGCTTTCTTT	CASSLGGQGASEAFF
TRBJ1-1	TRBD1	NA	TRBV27	TGTGCCAGCAGTCCAACGCTACAGGGGCGGGCTTTCTTT	CASSPTLQGRAFF
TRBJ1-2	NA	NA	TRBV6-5	TGTGCCACCCGCAGGGGCATCGTTGATGGCTACACCTTC	CATRRGIVDGYTF
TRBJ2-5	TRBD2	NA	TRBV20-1	TGCAGTGCAAAATGGAGCCTAGCGGGGGGGCGAAGGAGAGAGACCCAGTACTTC	CSAKWSLAGGRRRETQYF
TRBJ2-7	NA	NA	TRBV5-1	TGCGCCAGCAGCGTCAACTACGAGCAGTACTTC	CASSVNYEQYF
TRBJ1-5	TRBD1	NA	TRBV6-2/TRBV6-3	TGTGCCAGCAGTATGGGACAGGGAGGCGACCAGCCCCAGCATTTT	CASSMGQGGDQPQHF
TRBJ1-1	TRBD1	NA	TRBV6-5	TGTGCCAGCAGTTACTCCAGGGGGTCCGGAGGGGCTTTCTTT	CASSYSRGSGGAFF
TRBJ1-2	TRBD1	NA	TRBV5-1	TGCGCCAGCAGCTTGTCTCCTCCGGGACAGGGGTACTATGGCTACACCTTC	CASSLSPPGQGYYGYTF
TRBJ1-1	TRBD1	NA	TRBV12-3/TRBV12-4	TGTGCCAGCAGCAGGGGGACCGGTGAAGCTTTCTTT	CASSRGTGEAFF
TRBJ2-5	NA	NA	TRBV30	TGTGCCTGGAGTGTACCCAGCTACCAAGAGACCCAGTACTTC	CAWSVPSYQETQYF
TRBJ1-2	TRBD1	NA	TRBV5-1	TGCGCCAGCAGCTTGATCGGCGAGGGGGCGGAGGGCTACACCTTC	CASSLIGEGAEGYTF
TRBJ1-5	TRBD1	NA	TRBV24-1	TGTGCCACCAGTGAGCAGGGGGTGAGCAATCAGCCCCAGCATTTT	CATSEQGVSNQPQHF
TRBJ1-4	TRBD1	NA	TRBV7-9	TGTGCCAGCAGCTTAAGGGGACAGGGAACTAATGAAAAACTGTTTTTT	CASSLRGQGTNEKLFF
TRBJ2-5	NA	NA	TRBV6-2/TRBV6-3	TGTGCCAGCAGTTTGGAGCGGGCGAGACAAGAGACCCAGTACTTC	CASSLERARQETQYF
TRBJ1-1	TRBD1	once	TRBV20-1	TGCAGAAAAGGACAGGGAGGTAACACTGAAGCTTTCTTT	CRKGQGGNTEAFF
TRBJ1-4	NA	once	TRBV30	TGTGGGGGCCTAACTAATGAAAAACTGTTTTTT	CGGLTNEKLFF
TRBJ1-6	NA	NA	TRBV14	TGTGCCAGCAGCCAAGACTATCCACTCCCGGGGTCACCCCTCCACTTT	CASSQDYPLPGSPLHF
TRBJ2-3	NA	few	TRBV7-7	TGTGCTAGCAGCTTAGGACAGTCCACAGATACGCAGTATTTT	CASSLGQSTDTQYF
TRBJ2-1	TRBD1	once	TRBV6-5	TGTGCCAGCAGTTGGGACAGCCATAGCTCCTACAATGAGCAGTTCTTC	CASSWDSHSSYNEQFF
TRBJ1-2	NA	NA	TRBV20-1	TGCAGTGCTAGAAGGGGGGACCGACGGGACTACACCTTC	CSARRGDRRDYTF
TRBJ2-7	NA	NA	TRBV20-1	TGCAGTGCTAGAAGTTCAAGCGTGCCTGATAACGAGCAGTACTTC	CSARSSSVPDNEQYF
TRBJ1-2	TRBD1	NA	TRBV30	TGTGCCTGGAGTGCTCAGGGGGGCTATGGCTACACCTTC	CAWSAQGGYGYTF
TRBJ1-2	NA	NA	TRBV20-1	TGCAGTGCTAGGGGAGGGACGACCGTCTATGGCTACACCTTC	CSARGGTTVYGYTF
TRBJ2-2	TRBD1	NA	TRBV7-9	TGTGCCAGCAGCATCGGGACAGCGAACACCGGGGAGCTGTTTTTT	CASSIGTANTGELFF
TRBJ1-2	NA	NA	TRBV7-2	TGTGCCAGCAGCCCGGGACAATATGGCTACACCTTC	CASSPGQYGYTF
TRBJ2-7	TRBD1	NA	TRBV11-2	TGTGCCAGCAGCACAGCTCCTTTGACAGGGGTGAGGGCCTACGAGCAGTACTTC	CASSTAPLTGVRAYEQYF
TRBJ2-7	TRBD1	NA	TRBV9	TGTGCCAGCAGCGTATCCGGGACAGGGGCCGAGCAGTACTTC	CASSVSGTGAEQYF
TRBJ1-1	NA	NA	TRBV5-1	TGCGCCAGCAGTCACTCGTCCGGCCTCACTGAAGCTTTCTTT	CASSHSSGLTEAFF
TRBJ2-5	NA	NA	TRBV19	TGTGCCAGTAGTAAACTGCCAGGGGAGAGGCAGACCCAGTACTTC	CASSKLPGERQTQYF
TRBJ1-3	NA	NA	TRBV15	TGTGCCACCAGCAGAGTGGGATCGGCCGACTCCTCTGGAAACACCATATATTTT	CATSRVGSADSSGNTIYF